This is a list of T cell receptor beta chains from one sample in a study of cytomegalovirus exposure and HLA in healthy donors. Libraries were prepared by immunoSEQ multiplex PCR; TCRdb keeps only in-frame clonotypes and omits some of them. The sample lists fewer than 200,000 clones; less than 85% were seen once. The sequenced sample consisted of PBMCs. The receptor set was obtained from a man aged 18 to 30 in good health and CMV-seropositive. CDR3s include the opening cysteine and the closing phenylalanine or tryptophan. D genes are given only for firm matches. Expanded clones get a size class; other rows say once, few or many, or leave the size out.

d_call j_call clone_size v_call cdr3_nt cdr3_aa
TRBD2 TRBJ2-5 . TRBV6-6 TGTGCCAGCAGCCCAAATAGCGGGGGGGGCGCGACCCAGTACTTC CASSPNSGGGATQYF
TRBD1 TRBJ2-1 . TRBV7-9 TGTGCCAGCAGCCCCCGGGACAGGGGTTTCAATGAGCAGTTCTTC CASSPRDRGFNEQFF
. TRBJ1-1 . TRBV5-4 TGTGCCAGCAGCTTGGGGACAGTAGAAGCTTTCTTT CASSLGTVEAFF
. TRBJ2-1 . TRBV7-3 TGTGCCAGCAGCCGAGGGGGCGGGGCAGCCTACAATGAGCAGTTCTTC CASSRGGGAAYNEQFF
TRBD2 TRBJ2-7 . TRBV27 TGTGCCAGCAGTTTAAAGCCCCCGACTAGCTCCTTCACCTACGAGCAGTACTTC CASSLKPPTSSFTYEQYF
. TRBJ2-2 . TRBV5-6 TGTGCCAGCAGCTTGGATCGGGGTGCGTACACCGGGGAGCTGTTTTTT CASSLDRGAYTGELFF
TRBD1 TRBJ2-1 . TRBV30 TGTGCCTGCCACAGGGGCGCGACCTACAATGAGCAGTTCTTC CACHRGATYNEQFF
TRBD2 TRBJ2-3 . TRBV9 TGTGCCAGCAGCGCCCAAGCGGGAGGACGCACAGATACGCAGTATTTT CASSAQAGGRTDTQYF
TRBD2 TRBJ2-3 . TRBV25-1 TGTGCCAGCAGTGGGGCGTTGCGGGGGAGCACAGATACGCAGTATTTT CASSGALRGSTDTQYF
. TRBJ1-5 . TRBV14 TGTGCCAGCAGCCAAGGTGCTTCAGGGGCAGGGCAGCCCCAGCATTTT CASSQGASGAGQPQHF
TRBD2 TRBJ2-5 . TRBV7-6 TGTGCCAGCAGCTTAGGACTAGCGGGGGAAGAGACCCAGTACTTC CASSLGLAGEETQYF
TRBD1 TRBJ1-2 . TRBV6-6 TGTGCCAGCAGTCGGGACAGCATAAACTATGGCTACACCTTC CASSRDSINYGYTF
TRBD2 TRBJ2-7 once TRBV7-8 TGTGCCAGCAGCCGCGGGGGGACCGAGCAGTACTTC CASSRGGTEQYF
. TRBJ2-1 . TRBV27 TGTGCCAGCAGCTTAACGGGATACAATGAGCAGTTCTTC CASSLTGYNEQFF
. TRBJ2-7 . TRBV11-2 TGTGCCAGCAGCTTAGAGCCCAGGCTCGAGCAGTACTTC CASSLEPRLEQYF
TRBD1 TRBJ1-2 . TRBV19 TGTGCCAGTAACTTAGGACAGGGGGCGAACTATGGCTACACCTTC CASNLGQGANYGYTF
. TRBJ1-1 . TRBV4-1 TGCGCCAGCAGCCAAGTCGGGAGTCCTGAAGCTTTCTTT CASSQVGSPEAFF
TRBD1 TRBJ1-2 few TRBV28 TGTGCCAGCGCTGGGCAGGGGGCTAACTATGGCTACACCTTC CASAGQGANYGYTF
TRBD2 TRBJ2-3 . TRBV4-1 TGCGCCAGCAGCCAAGATCCGGGACTAGCGGGGGATTATAGCACAGATACGCAGTATTTT CASSQDPGLAGDYSTDTQYF
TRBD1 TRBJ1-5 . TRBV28 TGTGCCAGCAGTTCCTACCCAGGGGGCCGGAGCAATCAGCCCCAGCATTTT CASSSYPGGRSNQPQHF
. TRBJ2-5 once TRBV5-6 TGTGCCAGCAGCCAAACGGGCGGGGAAGAGACCCAGTACTTC CASSQTGGEETQYF
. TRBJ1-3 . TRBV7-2 TGTGCCAGCAGCTTAGCGGGTGGGGGGTCTGGAAACACCATATATTTT CASSLAGGGSGNTIYF